Detailed here is one TCR beta chain. No antigen is known for it. Germline V gene sequence: CDR1 SGHNT, CDR2 YENEEA. The V gene lost 0 bases and the J gene lost 2 bases, with 4 bases spanning the gap. The length of the CDR3 is 13 residues. The sample is drawn from a study of T cell responses to AZD1222 COVID-19 vaccine. General observations from the study: Close to half of all spike-specific TCRs reportedly target regions of the variants that are unmutated. Donors were chiefly white British, with a greater number of females, and clonal diversity was perhaps underestimated.

Data came from immunoSEQ multiplex PCR; TCRdb stores just in-frame clones and leaves some out. The sample consists of over 100,000 clones, around 87% of them appearing once. This receptor was taken from an adult who received the AZD1222 COVID-19 vaccine. The gene calls are TRBV11-3 and TRBJ1-1; D is ambiguous. This sample comprised peripheral blood, obtained 28 days after the second AZD1222 dose. The chain's CDR3 is CASSLEVNTEAFF. The CDR3 bases are TGTGCCAGCAGCTTAGAAGTTAACACTGAAGCTTTCTTT.